These 21 T cell receptor beta chains share one sample of origin, sequenced in a study of T-cell memory formation after mild COVID-19. TCRdb called the 5' RACE reads again in MiXCR, with one record for every CDR3 protein. The data contain a few hundred thousand distinct CDR3 sequences, about 20% of them singletons. Sequenced sample: PBMCs or a T cell subset sorted from them (not recorded which). The receptor source for this set is a man aged 18-30 years who had mild COVID-19 (a few samples of this study predate the infection). Cell type and time point are not known.

The CDR3 reads CASSGENTGELFF. The CDR3 DNA follows: TGTGCCAGCAGTGGCGAGAACACCGGGGAGCTGTTTTTT. The J gene is TRBJ2-2, the V gene TRBV9; no reliable D call. This CDR3 is 13 amino acids long. V was shortened by 5 bases and J by 1 base, with 6 bases between the two germline ends. In germline, CDR1 is SGDLS, CDR2 YYNGEE.

This clonotype was found a few times. V is TRBV28 and J is TRBJ1-2; 10 nucleotides match TRBD1. Germline CDR1 is MDHEN and CDR2 is SYDVKM. The CDR3 totals 15 residues. Germline trimming cut 4 bases from V and 5 bases from J; bases unmatched to any gene: 7. CDR3 protein: CASSSGTGVGYGYTF. The CDR3 nucleotides are TGTGCCAGCAGTTCCGGGACAGGGGTCGGATATGGCTACACCTTC.

The gene calls are TRBV19 and TRBJ2-1; 7 bases are shared with TRBD1. The junction had 3 bases not matched to a gene; V was cut back by 5 bases and J by 5 bases. CDR1 and CDR2 (germline): LNHDA, SQIVND (reference sequence). This CDR3 has 13 residues. The CDR3 loop reads CASSYTGDNEQFF. CDR3 nucleotide sequence: TGTGCCAGTAGTTATACAGGGGACAATGAGCAGTTCTTC.

This clonotype was detected only a few times. The V and J genes are TRBV4-3 and TRBJ1-2, with D tentatively TRBD1 (6 bases). CDR1 LGHNA and CDR2 YSLEER come from the germline V gene. The CDR3 extends over 14 amino acids. V was cut by 0 bases and J by 5 bases, with 10 bases left in between. This CDR3 is CASSQDSQGYGYTF. In DNA form, the CDR3 reads TGCGCCAGCAGCCAAGATTCCCAGGGGTATGGCTACACCTTC.

The sample holds a few counts of this clonotype. J is TRBJ2-7 and V is TRBV10-3, with TRBD1 identical over 7 bases. The germline V gene has CDR1 ENHRY and CDR2 SYGVKD. The junction had 6 bases not matched to a gene; V was cut back by 4 bases and J by 3 bases. The CDR3 extends over 14 amino acids. CDR3 sequence reads: CAISAATGYYEQYF. CDR3 in DNA: TGTGCCATCAGTGCCGCGACAGGGTACTACGAGCAGTACTTC.

The V call is TRBV27, the J call TRBJ2-7; maybe TRBD2 (6 bases). Trimming left V 6 bases short and J 6 bases short, with 18 bases between. Per germline, CDR1 MNHEY and CDR2 SMNVEV (reference sequence). The CDR3 consists of 14 residues. In DNA form, the CDR3 reads TGTGCCAGCAGACTGGGAGGCAGGGCGTCCGAGCAGTACTTC. Translating it yields CASRLGGRASEQYF.

A few counts support this clonotype. This chain connects TRBV7-9 to TRBJ1-1; D is ambiguous. Germline V gene lookup returns CDR1 SEHNR and CDR2 FQNEAQ (reference sequence). V lost 0 bases and J 6 bases, leaving 11 bases between the germline ends. The CDR3 runs to 14 residues. The DNA of the CDR3 is TGTGCCAGCAGCTTAGCCAGCCGTAGCGCTGAAGCTTTCTTT. Translating gives CASSLASRSAEAFF.

This clonotype was seen more than once but under ten times. This sequence joins TRBV11-2 and TRBJ2-5; a weak D match, TRBD1 (6 bases). Deletions cut 5 bases from V and 5 bases from J, with 12 bases between. This CDR3 has 13 residues. The germline V gene encodes CDR1 SGHAT and CDR2 FQNNGV. The DNA of the CDR3 is TGTGCCAGCAGCCCCCCAGGGGTGGAGACCCAGTACTTC. It is translated as CASSPPGVETQYF.

The CDR3 DNA sequence: TGTGCCAGCAGCCGGACAGGCAGGATAGCCCACAATGAAAAACTGTTTTTT. Its translation: CASSRTGRIAHNEKLFF. The chain carries TRBV7-2 and TRBJ1-4, with TRBD1 matching over 7 bases. Germline V CDR1 and CDR2: SGHTA, FQGNSA. CDR3 size: 17 residues. Trimming removed 5 bases from V and 5 bases from J; junction bases left unmatched: 14.

This clonotype has only a few counts. The chain recombines TRBV7-2 with TRBJ1-2, with D unresolved. V lost 0 bases and J 0 bases, leaving 8 bases between the germline ends. Germline V gene lookup returns CDR1 SGHTA and CDR2 FQGNSA. The CDR3 sequence is 15 residues long. This CDR3 reads CASSLAGTANYGYTF. The CDR3 DNA reads as TGTGCCAGCAGCTTAGCGGGAACAGCTAACTATGGCTACACCTTC.

This clonotype was detected ten times or more. The gene calls are TRBV7-2 and TRBJ2-3, with TRBD2 identical over 9 bases. The CDR3 has 16 residues. The germline gives CDR1 SGHTA, CDR2 FQGNSA. Losses at the gene ends were 0 bases for V and 6 bases for J; bases not matched to a gene: 7. CDR3 in amino acids: CASSLAPAGGWDTQYF. CDR3 nucleotide sequence: TGTGCCAGCAGCTTAGCGCCAGCGGGGGGCTGGGATACGCAGTATTTT.

The chain recombines TRBV21-1 with TRBJ2-1. TRBV21-1 is assigned pseudogene status. CDR3 length: 16 amino acids. The chain's CDR3 is CASSKAPGSSYNEQFF. The CDR3, as DNA: TGTGCCAGCAGCAAAGCGCCCGGAAGCTCCTACAATGAGCAGTTCTTC.

There are a few counts of this clonotype. The V and J genes are TRBV6-5 and TRBJ2-3; 8 bases are shared with TRBD2. The CDR3 totals 13 residues. V lost 0 bases to trimming and J lost 10 bases; unmatched junction nucleotides: 3. From germline, CDR1 is MNHEY and CDR2 SVGAGI. CDR3 nucleotides: TGTGCCAGCAGTTACTCGACGACTAGCGCGCAGTATTTT. Translation gives CASSYSTTSAQYF.

The chain combines TRBV3-1 with TRBJ2-7; TRBD2 might be the D (5 bases). Germline CDR1 and CDR2: LGHDT and YNNKEL (reference sequence). V gave up 3 bases and J gave up 4 bases, with 16 bases separating them. The CDR3 contains 15 residues. The CDR3 nucleotides are TGTGCCAGCAGCCATTGGGCCGAGGGTACATACGAGCAGTACTTC. The encoded protein is CASSHWAEGTYEQYF.

This clonotype has more than one count but fewer than ten. The rearrangement uses TRBV29-1 and TRBJ2-7; D is possibly TRBD1 (5 bases). CDR1 and CDR2 (germline): SQVTM, ANQGSEA. This CDR3 is built from 10 residues. Trimming pared 5 bases from V and 5 bases from J, leaving 7 bases between. This CDR3 is CSVQGDEQYF. The CDR3 DNA follows: TGCAGCGTTCAAGGGGACGAGCAGTACTTC.

This clonotype was recorded a few times. This chain joins TRBV7-6 and TRBJ2-3; D perhaps matches TRBD1 (7 bases). Germline V gene lookup returns CDR1 SGHVS and CDR2 FNYEAQ. The CDR3 contains 14 residues. V was cut by 5 bases and J by 4 bases, with 13 bases left in between. The CDR3 DNA reads TGTGCCAGCAGCCGCCAGGGGGGCGCAGATACGCAGTATTTT. This gives the protein CASSRQGGADTQYF.

The chain combines TRBV7-2 with TRBJ2-3; the match to TRBD1 covers 7 bases. The J segment lost 5 bases and the V segment lost 1 base, leaving 3 bases of the junction unmatched. The CDR3 has 14 residues. Germline V gene data show CDR1 as SGHTA and CDR2 as FQGNSA. This CDR3 is CASSLGQGLDTQYF. The CDR3 DNA sequence: TGTGCCAGCAGCTTAGGACAGGGCCTAGATACGCAGTATTTT.

V and J are TRBV15 and TRBJ2-3, with 9 nucleotides matching TRBD1. The V segment lost 9 bases and the J segment 1 base; nucleotides outside the gene matches: 8. The CDR3 consists of 15 residues. The germline V gene has CDR1 LNHNV and CDR2 YYDKDF (reference sequence). This CDR3 reads CATERQGEGTDTQYF. CDR3 DNA: TGTGCCACAGAACGACAGGGGGAGGGCACAGATACGCAGTATTTT.

The CDR3 region has the DNA TGTGCCAGCACCGTTCTGGGGGCGCGAGGCTACACCTTC. Encoded protein: CASTVLGARGYTF. J is TRBJ1-2 and V is TRBV3-1, with D tentatively TRBD1 (6 bases). V was pared by 7 bases and J by 8 bases, with 17 bases between. Germline CDR1 reads LGHDT; CDR2 reads YNNKEL (reference sequence). The CDR3 loop spans 13 amino acids. Combining the CDR3 with reference TRBV3-1 and TRBJ1-2 gives the whole variable domain DTAVSQTPKYLVTQMGNDKSIKCEQNLGHDTMYWYKQDSKKFLKIMFSYNNKELIINETVPNRFSPKSPDKAHLNLHINSLELGDSAVYFCASTVLGARGYTFGSGTRLTVV.

This clonotype was counted many times. The V and J genes are TRBV7-2 and TRBJ2-3; D is uncertain. Germline-derived CDR1 and CDR2 are SGHTA and FQGNSA. The length of the CDR3 is 12 residues. Trimming left V 0 bases short and J 4 bases short, with 2 bases between. The CDR3 protein is CASSLAPDTQYF. CDR3 DNA: TGTGCCAGCAGCTTAGCGCCAGATACGCAGTATTTT.

This clonotype has a handful of counts. V gene TRBV20-1 combines with J gene TRBJ2-1; possibly TRBD2 for D (6 bases). The ends were cut back, 4 bases at V and 7 bases at J, with 17 bases in the middle. Germline-derived CDR1 and CDR2 are DFQATT and SNEGSKA (reference sequence). This CDR3 is 14 amino acids long. The CDR3 region is CSAMRGRGFNEQFF. DNA for the CDR3: TGCAGTGCTATGCGGGGTAGGGGCTTTAATGAGCAGTTCTTC.